The next 3 T cell receptor beta chains were all read from a single sample in a study. One entry per CDR3 protein, called by TCRdb with MiXCR from the RT-PCR reads. The sample has about 700,000 distinct CDR3 sequences; approximately 14% are singletons. Input material: memory CD4+ T cells from blood. The source of these receptors is a female donor in good health, serving as a healthy control.

This clonotype has a handful of counts. The chain is built from TRBV3-1 and TRBJ1-5; D is ambiguous. V lost 1 base to trimming and J lost 6 bases, with 10 bases between them. This CDR3 is 14 amino acids long. Germline V gives CDR1 LGHDT, CDR2 YNNKEL (reference sequence). CDR3 DNA: TGTGCCAGCAGCCAAGCGGGAACGCTTCAGCCCCAGCATTTT. Protein product: CASSQAGTLQPQHF.

This clonotype has at least ten counts. The chain has TRBV7-2 and TRBJ1-5; the D gene is possibly TRBD1 (5 bases). CDR3 length: 15 amino acids. V was pared by 5 bases and J by 3 bases, with 14 bases between. Looked up from germline, CDR1 is SGHTA and CDR2 is FQGNSA. As DNA, the CDR3 is TGTGCCAGCAGCCCTTACGGCGGGACCAATCAGCCCCAGCATTTT. As protein: CASSPYGGTNQPQHF.

This clonotype was seen repeatedly, ten times or more. The J gene is TRBJ1-2, the V gene TRBV6-5; no reliable D call. CDR1 is MNHEY, CDR2 SVGAGI, per germline. This CDR3 comprises 13 residues. Trimming pared 6 bases from V and 2 bases from J, leaving 10 bases between. The CDR3 region is CASSPFQNYGYTF. The CDR3 DNA sequence: TGTGCCAGCAGCCCCTTTCAGAACTATGGCTACACCTTC.